These 5 T cell receptor beta chains were sequenced from one sample in a study of T cells in Graves' hyperthyroidism and ophthalmopathy. RNA transcripts provided the source from which TCR beta CDR3 regions were amplified. The HTBI primer set was used in a first-round RT-PCR of the TCR CDR3. One entry per CDR3 protein results from TCRdb running MiXCR on the multiplex PCR reads. Here the sample spans 200,000 to 250,000 distinct CDR3 sequences, roughly 18% being singletons. What was sequenced was blood. The receptors originated from a man in his fifties or sixties with Graves' hyperthyroidism.

This clonotype was observed a few times. The V and J genes are TRBV20-1 and TRBJ1-6; D is uncertain. The CDR3 loop spans 14 amino acids. Between the trimmed V and J ends, which lost 6 bases and 2 bases, there was a span of 11 bases. Germline V gives CDR1 DFQATT, CDR2 SNEGSKA (reference sequence). As DNA, the CDR3 is TGCAGTGCAAGTGGTCCGGCCTATAATTCACCCCTCCACTTT. It yields the protein CSASGPAYNSPLHF.

CDR3 nucleotide sequence: TGTGCCTGGAGGCCGACCGGTTGGGGGCCCTCCCGGTGGGCCAAAAACATTCAGTACTTC. This encodes CAWRPTGWGPSRWAKNIQYF. The chain uses TRBV30 and TRBJ2-4; tentative D call: TRBD1 (6 bases). The germline V and J ends were trimmed by 3 bases and 1 base, with 28 bases remaining between them. Germline values: CDR1 GTSNPN, CDR2 SVGIG (reference sequence). There are 20 residues in the CDR3. Based on the CDR3 plus reference TRBV30 and TRBJ2-4, the full variable domain is SQTIHQWPATLVQPVGSPLSLECTVEGTSNPNLYWYRQAAGRGLQLLFYSVGIGQISSEVPQNLSASRPQDRQFILSSKKLLLSDSGFYLCAWRPTGWGPSRWAKNIQYFGAGTRLSVL.

A remark on this clonotype: This sequence may be a read error, since a much larger clone differs from it by one base. V and J are TRBV6-2 or TRBV6-3 and TRBJ2-1; no reliable D call. The CDR3 loop spans 15 amino acids. From germline, CDR1 is MNHEY and CDR2 SVGEGT. Here the CDR3 reads CASSYGLTANNELFF. In DNA form, the CDR3 reads TGTGCCAGCAGTTACGGGCTTACCGCCAACAATGAGCTGTTCTTC.

This clonotype was counted ten times or more. This rearrangement joins TRBV28 to TRBJ2-7, with 10 bases matching TRBD2. V shed 4 bases and J 5 bases; nucleotides not matched to a gene: 8. The CDR3 has 15 amino acids. Germline V gene data show CDR1 as MDHEN and CDR2 as SYDVKM. CDR3 in DNA: TGTGCCAGCAGTTCGCCGGGACTAGCGTCCCACGAGCAGTACTTC. It codes for CASSSPGLASHEQYF.

The genes are TRBV12-5 and TRBJ2-3; no reliable D call. V lost 1 base and J 4 bases, leaving 6 bases between the germline ends. In germline, CDR1 is LGHNT, CDR2 FRNRAP. The CDR3 consists of 13 residues. The CDR3 spells CASGLATSDTQYF. CDR3 coding DNA: TGTGCTAGTGGTTTGGCGACTTCAGATACGCAGTATTTT.